This T cell receptor beta chain was sequenced during a study of CD8+CD57+ T cells in acquired aplastic anemia. Study results and limitations: Patients and controls shared just under 30 CD8+ CDR3 sequences.

Points on this clonotype: Its antigen is unknown.

For sequencing, patients were chosen who had shown expansion of CD8+CD57+ cells by flow cytometry. Investigators profiled TCR beta VDJ and CDR3 from genomic DNA template. TCRdb re-analysed the reads in MiXCR, keeping a single row per CDR3 protein. This sample has some 180,000 distinct CDR3 sequences, with roughly three fifths found just once. Germline V gene lookup returns CDR1 DFQATT and CDR2 SNEGSKA (reference sequence). The CDR3 totals 14 residues. Trimming took 2 bases from V and 6 from J; bases not matched to a gene: 5. The specimen was sorted CD4+, CD8+, or CD8+CD57+ T cells (not recorded which) from PBMCs. The receptor comes from a human donor with aplastic anemia. The V and J genes are TRBV20-1 and TRBJ1-5, with 9 positions matching TRBD1. CDR3 in DNA: TGCAGTGCTAGAAAGGGACAGGGACCTCAGCCCCAGCATTTT. Protein: CSARKGQGPQPQHF.